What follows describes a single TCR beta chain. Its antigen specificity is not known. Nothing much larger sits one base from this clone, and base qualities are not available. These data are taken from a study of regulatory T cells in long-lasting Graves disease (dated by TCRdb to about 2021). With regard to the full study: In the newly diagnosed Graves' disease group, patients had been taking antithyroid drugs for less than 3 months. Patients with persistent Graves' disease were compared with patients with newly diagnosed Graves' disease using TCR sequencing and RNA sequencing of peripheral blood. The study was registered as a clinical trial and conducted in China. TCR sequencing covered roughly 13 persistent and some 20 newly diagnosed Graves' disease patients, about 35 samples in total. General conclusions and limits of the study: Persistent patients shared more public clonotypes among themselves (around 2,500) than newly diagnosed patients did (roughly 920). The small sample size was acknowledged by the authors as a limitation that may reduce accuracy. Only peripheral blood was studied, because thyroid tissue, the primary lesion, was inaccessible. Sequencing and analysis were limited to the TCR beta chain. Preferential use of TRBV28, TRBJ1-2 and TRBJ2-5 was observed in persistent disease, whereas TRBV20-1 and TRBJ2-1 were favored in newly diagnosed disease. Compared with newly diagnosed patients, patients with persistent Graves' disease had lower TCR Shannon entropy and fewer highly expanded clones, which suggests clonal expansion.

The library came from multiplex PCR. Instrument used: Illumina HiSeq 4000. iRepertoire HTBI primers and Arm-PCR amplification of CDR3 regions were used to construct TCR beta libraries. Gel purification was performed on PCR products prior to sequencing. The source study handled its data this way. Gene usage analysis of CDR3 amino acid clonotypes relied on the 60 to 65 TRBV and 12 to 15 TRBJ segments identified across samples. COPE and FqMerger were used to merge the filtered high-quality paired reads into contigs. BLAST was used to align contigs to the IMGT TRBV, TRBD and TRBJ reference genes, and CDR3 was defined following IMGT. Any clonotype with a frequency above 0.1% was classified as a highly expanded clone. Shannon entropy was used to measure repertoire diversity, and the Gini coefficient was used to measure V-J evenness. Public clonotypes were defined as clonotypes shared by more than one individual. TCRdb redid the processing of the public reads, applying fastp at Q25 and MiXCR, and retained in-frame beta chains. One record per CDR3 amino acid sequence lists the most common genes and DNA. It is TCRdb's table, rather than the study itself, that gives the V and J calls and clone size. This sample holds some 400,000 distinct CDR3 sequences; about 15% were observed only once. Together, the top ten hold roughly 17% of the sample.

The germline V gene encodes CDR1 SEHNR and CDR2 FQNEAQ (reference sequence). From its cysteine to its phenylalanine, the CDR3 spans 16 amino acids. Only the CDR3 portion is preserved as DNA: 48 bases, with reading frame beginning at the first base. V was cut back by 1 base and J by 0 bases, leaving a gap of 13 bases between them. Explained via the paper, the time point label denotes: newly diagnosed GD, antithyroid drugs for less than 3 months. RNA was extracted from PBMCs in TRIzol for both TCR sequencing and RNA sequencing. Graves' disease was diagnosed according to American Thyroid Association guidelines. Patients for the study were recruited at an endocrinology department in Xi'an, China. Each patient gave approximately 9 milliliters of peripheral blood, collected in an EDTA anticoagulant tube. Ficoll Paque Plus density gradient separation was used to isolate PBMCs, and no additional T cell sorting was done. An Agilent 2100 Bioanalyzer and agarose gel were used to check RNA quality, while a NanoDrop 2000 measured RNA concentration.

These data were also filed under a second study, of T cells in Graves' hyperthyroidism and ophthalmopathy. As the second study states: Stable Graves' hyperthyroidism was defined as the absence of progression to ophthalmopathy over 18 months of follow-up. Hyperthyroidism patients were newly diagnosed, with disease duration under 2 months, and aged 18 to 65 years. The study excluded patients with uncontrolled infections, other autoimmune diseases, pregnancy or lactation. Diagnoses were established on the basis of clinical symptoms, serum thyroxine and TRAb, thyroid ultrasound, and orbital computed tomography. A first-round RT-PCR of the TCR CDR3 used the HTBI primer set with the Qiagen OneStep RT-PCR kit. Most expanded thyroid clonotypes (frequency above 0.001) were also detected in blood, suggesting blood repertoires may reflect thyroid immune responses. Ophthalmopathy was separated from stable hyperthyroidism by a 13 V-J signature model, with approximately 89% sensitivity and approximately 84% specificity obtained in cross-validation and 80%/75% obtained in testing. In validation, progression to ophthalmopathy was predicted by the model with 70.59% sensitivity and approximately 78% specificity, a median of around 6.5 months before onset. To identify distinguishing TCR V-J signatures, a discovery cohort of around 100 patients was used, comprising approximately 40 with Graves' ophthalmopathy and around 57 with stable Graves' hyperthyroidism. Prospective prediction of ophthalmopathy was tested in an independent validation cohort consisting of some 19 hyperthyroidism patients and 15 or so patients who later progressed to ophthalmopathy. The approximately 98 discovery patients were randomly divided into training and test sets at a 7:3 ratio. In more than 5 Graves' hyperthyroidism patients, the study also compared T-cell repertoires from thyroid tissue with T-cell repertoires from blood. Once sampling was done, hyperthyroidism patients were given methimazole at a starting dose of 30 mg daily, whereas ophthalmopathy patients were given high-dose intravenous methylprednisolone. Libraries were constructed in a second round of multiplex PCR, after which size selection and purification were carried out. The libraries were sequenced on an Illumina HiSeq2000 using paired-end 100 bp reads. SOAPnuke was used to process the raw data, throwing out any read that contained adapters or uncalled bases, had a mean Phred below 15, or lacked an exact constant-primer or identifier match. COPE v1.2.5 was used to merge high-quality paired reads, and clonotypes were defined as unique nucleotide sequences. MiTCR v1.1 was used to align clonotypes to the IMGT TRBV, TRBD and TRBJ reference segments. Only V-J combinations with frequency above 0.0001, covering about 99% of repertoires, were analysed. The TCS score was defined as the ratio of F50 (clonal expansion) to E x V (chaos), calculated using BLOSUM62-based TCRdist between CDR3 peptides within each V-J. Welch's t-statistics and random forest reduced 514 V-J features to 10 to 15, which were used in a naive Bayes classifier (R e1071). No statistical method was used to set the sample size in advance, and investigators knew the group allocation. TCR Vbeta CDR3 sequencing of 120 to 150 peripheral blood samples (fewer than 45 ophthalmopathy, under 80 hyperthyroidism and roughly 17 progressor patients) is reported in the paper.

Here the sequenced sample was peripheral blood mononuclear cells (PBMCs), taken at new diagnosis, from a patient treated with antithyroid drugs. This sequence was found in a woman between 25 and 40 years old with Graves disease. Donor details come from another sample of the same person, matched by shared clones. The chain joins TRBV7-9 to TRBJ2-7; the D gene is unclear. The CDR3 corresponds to CASSLVEQSSSYEQYF. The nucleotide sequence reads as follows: TGTGCCAGCAGCTTAGTGGAGCAGTCGAGCTCCTACGAGCAGTACTTC. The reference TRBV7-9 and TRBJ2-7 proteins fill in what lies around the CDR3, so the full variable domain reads DTGVSQNPRHKITKRGQNVTFRCDPISEHNRLYWYRQTLGQGPEFLTYFQNEAQLEKSRLLSDRFSAERPKGSFSTLEIQRTEQGDSAMYLCASSLVEQSSSYEQYFGPGTRLTVT.